Each of the 32 T cell receptor beta chains below was sequenced from the same sample in a study of T cell repertoires in cytomegalovirus infection. MiXCR, applied by TCRdb to the reads, yields one record per CDR3 protein. The sample lists roughly 990,000 distinct CDR3 sequences; roughly 31% were seen once. No antigen has been assigned to these receptors. The sequencing used cultured CD8+ T cells from PBMCs, collected from culture after CMV antigen stimulation. These TCRs come from a human donor in good health (CMV status not recorded). Some clones in this sample may be carry-over from other donors' samples.

Only a few counts were recorded for this clonotype. This chain links TRBV6-1 with TRBJ2-7; 8 bases are shared with TRBD1. The CDR3 totals 14 residues. Trimming cost V 6 bases and J 6 bases; bases outside gene matches: 10. Looked up from germline, CDR1 is MNHNS and CDR2 is SASEGT. The CDR3 is CASRERDRWFEQYF. The CDR3 DNA reads as TGTGCCAGCAGGGAAAGGGACAGGTGGTTCGAGCAGTACTTC.

This clonotype came up a few times. This chain connects TRBV12-3 or TRBV12-4 to TRBJ1-3; the D gene is possibly TRBD1 (5 bases). The CDR3 has 15 residues. V was shortened by 3 bases and J by 0 bases, with 9 bases between the two germline ends. The CDR3 DNA reads as TGTGCCAGCAGTTTCACCGGGGGCTCTGGAAACACCATATATTTT. The encoded protein is CASSFTGGSGNTIYF.

This clonotype has ten or more counts. The chain recombines TRBV12-3 or TRBV12-4 with TRBJ1-1, with 8 bases aligning to TRBD1. V was clipped by 3 bases and J by 0 bases; unmatched bases: 21. The CDR3 loop spans 21 amino acids. CDR3 coding DNA: TGTGCCAGCAGTTTTATGGTCCCAGGGGGCGTTAAAACGGGTATGAACACTGAAGCTTTCTTT. It specifies CASSFMVPGGVKTGMNTEAFF.

The rearrangement links TRBV7-6 to TRBJ2-1; 7 nucleotides match TRBD1. Germline assignment: CDR1 SGHVS and CDR2 FNYEAQ. V gave up 4 bases and J gave up 7 bases; unmatched junction bases: 13. This CDR3 is 16 amino acids long. CDR3 sequence reads: CASSWGTGALGNEQFF. The CDR3, as DNA: TGTGCCAGCAGCTGGGGAACAGGGGCTCTCGGGAATGAGCAGTTCTTC.

This clonotype was recorded many times. This chain uses TRBV28 with TRBJ1-4; D gene unclear. CDR1 MDHEN and CDR2 SYDVKM come from the germline V gene. The CDR3 consists of 16 residues. The ends were cut back, 5 bases at V and 9 bases at J, with 22 bases in the middle. The CDR3 reads CASSPLDERPFKKLFF. CDR3 bases: TGTGCCAGCAGTCCCCTGGACGAGAGACCCTTCAAAAAACTGTTTTTT.

V and J are TRBV7-4 and TRBJ1-2; D ambiguous. Germline V lookup: CDR1 SGHVT, CDR2 SQSDAQ. The V end was cut by 5 bases, the J end by 5 bases, with 12 bases between. The CDR3 sequence is 13 residues long. The CDR3 bases are TGTGCCAGCAGCCCAGACTGGCTTTATGGCTACACCTTC. This translates into CASSPDWLYGYTF.

The chain is built from TRBV27 and TRBJ2-2; D ambiguous. CDR1 is MNHEY and CDR2 is SMNVEV in the germline V gene (reference sequence). V lost 5 bases and J lost 1, with 11 bases in between. The CDR3 length is 15 residues. The CDR3 protein is CASSATLMNTGELFF. CDR3 in DNA: TGTGCCAGCAGTGCTACCCTTATGAACACCGGGGAGCTGTTTTTT.

V gene TRBV7-4 combines with J gene TRBJ1-3; the D gene is possibly TRBD1 (5 bases). The V gene lost 6 bases and the J gene lost 2 bases, with 11 bases spanning the gap. CDR3 length: 14 residues. The V gene's germline CDR1 is SGHVT and CDR2 SQSDAQ. CDR3 coding DNA: TGTGCCAGCAGGGCGGGGGTCCCTGGAAACACCATATATTTT. Residues: CASRAGVPGNTIYF.

The chain recombines TRBV6-5 with TRBJ2-7; D perhaps matches TRBD1 (5 bases). CDR3 size: 12 residues. The germline V gene has CDR1 MNHEY and CDR2 SVGAGI. Between the trimmed V and J ends, which lost 10 bases and 2 bases, there was a span of 12 bases. The CDR3 sequence is CATIDSAYEQYF. CDR3 DNA sequence: TGTGCCACCATCGACAGTGCCTACGAGCAGTACTTC.

The chain joins TRBV7-6 to TRBJ2-3, with 7 bases fitting TRBD1. CDR3 length: 17 amino acids. Trimming took 4 bases from V and 1 from J; bases not matched to a gene: 11. CDR1 is SGHVS, CDR2 FNYEAQ, per germline. The CDR3 nucleotides are TGTGCCAGCAGCTCCGAACGACAGGGCCTTCGCACAGATACGCAGTATTTT. This gives the protein CASSSERQGLRTDTQYF.

This clonotype was observed a handful of times. The rearrangement joins TRBV7-9 to TRBJ1-5; 8 bases agree with TRBD1. CDR1 is SEHNR and CDR2 is FQNEAQ in the germline V gene (reference sequence). This CDR3 is 15 amino acids long. V dropped 0 bases and J dropped 9; count of bases not matched to a gene: 7. Here the CDR3 DNA reads TGTGCCAGCAGCTTAGCGGGACAGGACTCGGGGCCCCAGCATTTT. Amino acid sequence: CASSLAGQDSGPQHF.

The genes are TRBV27 and TRBJ1-2; a possible D gene is TRBD1 (5 bases). The length of the CDR3 is 13 residues. The ends were cut back, 3 bases at V and 7 bases at J, with 12 bases in the middle. Germline CDR1 is MNHEY and CDR2 is SMNVEV (reference sequence). This CDR3 reads CASSFGGSVGYTF. DNA for the CDR3: TGTGCCAGCAGTTTTGGGGGATCTGTTGGCTACACCTTC.

In its sample, this clonotype was seen a few times. This may stem from a read error, because a much larger clone lies one nucleotide away. The CDR3 DNA sequence: TGTGCCAGCAGTTTCGGGACAGAACAAGAGACCCAGTACTTC. Protein product: CASSFGTEQETQYF. The rearrangement uses TRBV27 and TRBJ2-5, with TRBD1 matching over 7 bases. With V trimmed by 3 bases and J by 2 bases, 3 bases remained unmatched. CDR1 MNHEY and CDR2 SMNVEV come from the germline V gene (reference sequence). This CDR3 contains 14 residues.

In its sample, this clonotype was seen a few times. The gene calls are TRBV12-3 or TRBV12-4 and TRBJ2-2; 7 nucleotides match TRBD2. V lost 5 bases, J lost 5 bases, and 14 bases stayed unmatched. This CDR3 is 17 amino acids long. In DNA form, the CDR3 reads TGTGCCAGCAGTCCATACAGCGGGGTCAGAGGAACCGGGGAGCTGTTTTTT. It codes for CASSPYSGVRGTGELFF.

In this sample, this clonotype turned up a few times. This sequence joins TRBV2 and TRBJ2-3; D is possibly TRBD2 (6 bases). CDR1 and CDR2 (germline): SNHLY, FYNNEI. Trimming cost V 3 bases and J 8 bases, with 9 bases left between them. This CDR3 region has 12 residues. The CDR3 sequence is CASSESGPTQYF. The CDR3 DNA follows: TGTGCCAGCAGTGAGAGCGGGCCTACGCAGTATTTT.

This clonotype was picked up many times. This chain uses TRBV7-6 with TRBJ1-1; 10 nucleotides agree with TRBD1. Germline CDR1 SGHVS, CDR2 FNYEAQ. After removal of 1 base from V and 2 bases from J, the junction contained 4 bases not matched to a gene. CDR3 size: 16 residues. The CDR3 region is CASSLVTGGGNTEAFF. The CDR3, as DNA: TGTGCCAGCAGCTTAGTGACAGGGGGCGGTAACACTGAAGCTTTCTTT.

The gene calls are TRBV14 and TRBJ2-2; no definite D call. Germline V gives CDR1 SGHDN, CDR2 FVKESK. The CDR3 contains 13 residues. Between the trimmed V and J ends, which lost 6 bases and 5 bases, there was a span of 10 bases. CDR3 amino acids: CASSHRVTGELFF. The CDR3 DNA sequence: TGTGCCAGCAGTCACCGGGTAACCGGGGAGCTGTTTTTT.

In this sample, this clonotype turned up a few times. The gene calls are TRBV13 and TRBJ1-1; possible D gene TRBD1, 5 bases. The CDR3 runs to 14 residues. Germline V lookup: CDR1 PRHDT, CDR2 FYEKMQ (reference sequence). Between the trimmed V and J ends, which lost 1 base and 5 bases, there was a span of 11 bases. CDR3 loop: CASSLDNRRTEAFF. CDR3 coding DNA: TGTGCCAGCAGCTTAGACAACAGGAGGACTGAAGCTTTCTTT.

This clonotype was counted only a few times. The rearrangement uses TRBV30 and TRBJ2-1; D is perhaps TRBD2 (6 bases). Trimming pared 6 bases from V and 6 bases from J, leaving 12 bases between. CDR3 length: 12 amino acids. Germline CDR1 and CDR2: GTSNPN and SVGIG (reference sequence). CDR3 DNA: TGTGCCTGTACGAGGGGAGGCAATGAGCAGTTCTTC. Its protein product is CACTRGGNEQFF.

The J gene is TRBJ1-2, the V gene TRBV12-5; D uncertain. V was trimmed by 4 bases and J by 4 bases, leaving 10 bases between them. CDR1 is LGHNT, CDR2 FRNRAP, per germline. The CDR3 has 13 amino acids. CDR3 nucleotides: TGTGCTAGTGGTTATTCGTCAGCCTATGGCTACACCTTC. Protein: CASGYSSAYGYTF.

The chain is built from TRBV29-1 and TRBJ1-1, with D unclear. Trimming shortened V by 3 bases and J by 1 base, and 12 bases separated the two germline ends. Germline loops: CDR1 SQVTM, CDR2 ANQGSEA. CDR3 size: 14 residues. Written as DNA, the CDR3 is TGCAGCGTTGAGAGGGCGGGCAAGAACACTGAAGCTTTCTTT. It specifies CSVERAGKNTEAFF.

This clonotype was found once. The CDR3, as DNA: TGCAGCGTTGAAGACAGGGGGCGCAGAGATACGCAGTATTTT. This encodes CSVEDRGRRDTQYF. The chain combines TRBV29-1 with TRBJ2-3; 8 nucleotides line up with TRBD1. CDR1 and CDR2 (germline): SQVTM, ANQGSEA. V trimming: 0 bases; J trimming: 5 bases; junction bases outside the gene matches: 4. This CDR3 contains 14 residues.

This clonotype was counted only a few times. The chain combines TRBV12-3 or TRBV12-4 with TRBJ1-5, with TRBD1 identical over 7 bases. Trimming took 5 bases from V and 0 from J; bases not matched to a gene: 10. CDR3 length: 17 amino acids. CDR3 in DNA: TGTGCCAGCAGTCCCTACGCGACAGGGTATAGCAATCAGCCCCAGCATTTT. Protein product: CASSPYATGYSNQPQHF.

This clonotype was picked up many times. The rearrangement links TRBV27 to TRBJ1-1; D unclear. Germline V gene lookup returns CDR1 MNHEY and CDR2 SMNVEV (reference sequence). V was trimmed by 3 bases and J by 1 base, leaving 9 bases between them. CDR3 length: 14 amino acids. This CDR3 reads CASSFTLPNTEAFF. The CDR3 DNA is TGTGCCAGCAGTTTCACCCTCCCGAACACTGAAGCTTTCTTT.

This clonotype has at least ten counts. The chain combines TRBV7-2 with TRBJ2-3; TRBD2 matches 7 bases. Germline V gene sequence: CDR1 SGHTA, CDR2 FQGNSA. Trimming cost V 5 bases and J 11 bases; bases outside gene matches: 19. There are 16 residues in the CDR3. The CDR3 sequence is CASSPLGGGELRRQYF. For the CDR3, the DNA is TGTGCCAGCAGCCCACTTGGCGGGGGAGAACTCAGAAGGCAGTATTTT.

The V call is TRBV2, the J call TRBJ2-1, with D possibly being TRBD2 (5 bases). The CDR3 has 11 residues. Germline V CDR1 and CDR2: SNHLY, FYNNEI. The ends were cut back, 4 bases at V and 7 bases at J, with 5 bases in the middle. The CDR3 nucleotides are TGTGCCAGCAGTGGGAGGAATGAGCAGTTCTTC. It encodes CASSGRNEQFF.

This clonotype was counted between two and nine times. The chain carries TRBV28 and TRBJ2-5, with 8 bases matching TRBD1. This CDR3 has 16 amino acids. V gave up 1 base and J gave up 2 bases; unmatched junction bases: 6. Germline V gene sequence: CDR1 MDHEN, CDR2 SYDVKM. The CDR3 here is CASSLFGQGEQETQYF. The CDR3 coding sequence is TGTGCCAGCAGTTTATTCGGACAGGGTGAACAAGAGACCCAGTACTTC.

Concerning this clonotype itself: One end of the junction fails to match germline, which may point to a read error. The chain is built from TRBV5-3 and TRBJ2-2, with no clear D. TRBV5-3 is sorted into the ORF group, with uncertain function. The CDR3 has 13 amino acids. The CDR3 bases are TGTGCCAGCAGCTTACAGATCACCGGGGAGCTGTTTTTT. Translating it yields CASSLQITGELFF.

This clonotype appeared many times. This rearrangement joins TRBV4-1 to TRBJ2-1; D unresolved. Germline loops: CDR1 MGHRA, CDR2 YSYEKL. This CDR3 comprises 12 residues. V was cut by 1 base and J by 6 bases, with 4 bases left in between. This CDR3 reads CASSQGGNEQFF. CDR3 DNA sequence: TGCGCCAGCAGCCAAGGAGGCAATGAGCAGTTCTTC.

This chain joins TRBV24-1 and TRBJ2-1; D not certain. This CDR3 region has 12 residues. Trimming shortened V by 6 bases and J by 6 bases, and 8 bases separated the two germline ends. Germline V gene sequence: CDR1 KGHDR, CDR2 SFDVKD. CDR3 DNA: TGTGCCACCAGTACAAGGGCCAATGAGCAGTTCTTC. Residues: CATSTRANEQFF.

This chain joins TRBV6-5 and TRBJ1-5, with D uncertain. The germline gives CDR1 MNHEY, CDR2 SVGAGI. V gave up 0 bases and J gave up 0 bases, with 6 bases separating them. CDR3 length: 15 residues. Here the CDR3 reads CASSYSSYSNQPQHF. Here the CDR3 DNA reads TGTGCCAGCAGTTACTCGAGTTATAGCAATCAGCCCCAGCATTTT.

The chain has TRBV6-6 and TRBJ2-3; 8 nucleotides agree with TRBD2. The CDR3 has 18 amino acids. V shed 2 bases, J shed 6 bases, and the junction held 16 bases outside the gene matches. CDR1 is MNHNY, CDR2 SVGAGI, per germline (reference sequence). The CDR3 sequence: CASSYARGRGGTSDTQYF. The CDR3 bases are TGTGCCAGCAGTTACGCTCGAGGCCGGGGGGGGACTTCGGATACGCAGTATTTT.